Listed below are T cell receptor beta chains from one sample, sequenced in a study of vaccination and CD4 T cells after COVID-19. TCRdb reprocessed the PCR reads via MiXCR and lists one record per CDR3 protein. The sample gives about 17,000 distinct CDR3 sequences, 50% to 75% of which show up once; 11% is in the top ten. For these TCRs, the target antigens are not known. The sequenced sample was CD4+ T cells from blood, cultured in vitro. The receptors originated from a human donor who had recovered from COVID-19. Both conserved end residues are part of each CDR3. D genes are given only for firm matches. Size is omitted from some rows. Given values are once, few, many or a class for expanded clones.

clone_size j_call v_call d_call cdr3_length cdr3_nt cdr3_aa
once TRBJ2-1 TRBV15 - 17 TGTGCCACCAGCAGAGATCCTCCGGCTATCTCCTACAATGAGCAGTTCTTC CATSRDPPAISYNEQFF
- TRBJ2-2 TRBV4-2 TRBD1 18 TGTGCCAGCAGCGGAGATTGGGACAGGGGCGCCAACACCGGGGAGCTGTTTTTT CASSGDWDRGANTGELFF
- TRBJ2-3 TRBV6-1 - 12 TGTGCCAGCGGGGGTATGACAGATACGCAGTATTTT CASGGMTDTQYF
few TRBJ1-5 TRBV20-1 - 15 TGCAGTGCTAGAGATCGGCAATATAGCAATCAGCCCCAGCATTTT CSARDRQYSNQPQHF
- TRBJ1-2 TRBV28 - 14 TGTGCCAGCAGAACCGGGACGGATAACTATGGCTACACCTTC CASRTGTDNYGYTF
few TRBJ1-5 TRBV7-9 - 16 TGTGCCAGCAGCTTAGCCCGGAGTCAGTCCAATCAGCCCCAGCATTTT CASSLARSQSNQPQHF
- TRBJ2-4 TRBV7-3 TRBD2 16 TGTGCCAGCAGCTTAACGTGGGGAGGGCCCAAAAACATTCAGTACTTC CASSLTWGGPKNIQYF
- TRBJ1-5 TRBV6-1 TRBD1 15 TGTGCCAGCAGGGAACAGGGGGGAAGCAATCAGCCCCAGCATTTT CASREQGGSNQPQHF
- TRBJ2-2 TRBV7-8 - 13 TGTGCCAGCAGCTCTATGAACACCGGGGAGCTGTTTTTT CASSSMNTGELFF
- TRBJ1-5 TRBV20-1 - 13 TGCAGTGCGTTGGACACCCCTAATCAGCCCCAGCATTTT CSALDTPNQPQHF
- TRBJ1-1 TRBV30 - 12 TGTGCCTGGAGTGAACGGCATACTGAAGCTTTCTTT CAWSERHTEAFF
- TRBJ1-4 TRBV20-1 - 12 TGCGTCGTGGGGGGGCAGGGTGAAAAACTGTTTTTT CVVGGQGEKLFF
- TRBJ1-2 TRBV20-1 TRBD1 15 TGCAGTGCTAGACGACAGGGGCTGGTGAACTATGGCTACACCTTC CSARRQGLVNYGYTF
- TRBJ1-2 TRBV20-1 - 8 TGCAGTGCCGCGGGCTACACCTTC CSAAGYTF
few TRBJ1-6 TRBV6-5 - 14 TGTGCCAGCAGTTTAACAGGGTTCAATTCGGCCCTCCACTTT CASSLTGFNSALHF
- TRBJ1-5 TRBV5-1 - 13 TGCGCCAGCAGCTTACGAGGGGATCAGCCCCAGCATTTT CASSLRGDQPQHF
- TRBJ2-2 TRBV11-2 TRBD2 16 TGTGCCAGCAGCCACGGGACTAGCGGGGCAACCGGGGAGCTGTTTTTT CASSHGTSGATGELFF
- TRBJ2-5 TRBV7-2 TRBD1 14 TGTGCCAGCAGTTTCGACAGGGGGCAAGAGACCCAGTACTTC CASSFDRGQETQYF
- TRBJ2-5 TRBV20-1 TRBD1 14 TGCAGTGCTAGAGATACCACAGGGGGTTCGCCCCAGTACTTC CSARDTTGGSPQYF
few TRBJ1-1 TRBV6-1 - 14 TGTGCCAGCAGTCATAGGGGAGTAGACACTGAAGCTTTCTTT CASSHRGVDTEAFF
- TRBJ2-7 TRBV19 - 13 TGTGCCAGTAGTACTACGACAGGTTACGAGCAGTACTTC CASSTTTGYEQYF
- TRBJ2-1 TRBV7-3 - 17 TGTGCCAGCAGCTTAGGGGCCGGGTTCGGAACCTACAATGAGCAGTTCTTC CASSLGAGFGTYNEQFF
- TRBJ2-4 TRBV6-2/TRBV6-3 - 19 TGTGCCAGCAAAGACGGGGGCAGGGGGTTCATTCTAGCCAAAAACATTCAGTACTTC CASKDGGRGFILAKNIQYF
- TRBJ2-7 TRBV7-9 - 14 TGTGCCAGCACCCTTGGGACGGGGGAAGGCGAGCAGTACTTC CASTLGTGEGEQYF
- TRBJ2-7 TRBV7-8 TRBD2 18 TGTGCCAGCAGCCCACCTACGGTCGGTAGCGGGGGGACCCGTGCGCCGTACTTC CASSPPTVGSGGTRAPYF
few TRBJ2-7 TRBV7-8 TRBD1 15 TGTGCCAGCAGCTGGGGCAGGGGGACCTCCTACGAGCAGTACTTC CASSWGRGTSYEQYF
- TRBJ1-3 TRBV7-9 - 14 TGTGCCAGCAGCTTAGCTCTATCTGGAAACACCATATATTTT CASSLALSGNTIYF